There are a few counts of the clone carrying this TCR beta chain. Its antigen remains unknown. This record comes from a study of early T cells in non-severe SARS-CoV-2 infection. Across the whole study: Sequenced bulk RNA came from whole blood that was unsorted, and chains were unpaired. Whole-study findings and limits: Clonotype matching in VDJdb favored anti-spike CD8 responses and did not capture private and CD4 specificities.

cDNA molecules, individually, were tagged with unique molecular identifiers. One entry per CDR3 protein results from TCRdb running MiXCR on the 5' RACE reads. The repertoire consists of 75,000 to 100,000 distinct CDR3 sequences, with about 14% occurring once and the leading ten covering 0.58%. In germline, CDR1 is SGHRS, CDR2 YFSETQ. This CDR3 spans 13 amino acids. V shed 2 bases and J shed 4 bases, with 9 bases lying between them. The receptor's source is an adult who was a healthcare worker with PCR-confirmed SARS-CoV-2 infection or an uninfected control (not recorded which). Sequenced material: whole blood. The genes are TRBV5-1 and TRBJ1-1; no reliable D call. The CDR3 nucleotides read TGCGCCAGCAGCTTAGAGGACGCCACTGAAGCTTTCTTT. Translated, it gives CASSLEDATEAFF. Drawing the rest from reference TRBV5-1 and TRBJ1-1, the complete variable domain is KAGVTQTPRYLIKTRGQQVTLSCSPISGHRSVSWYQQTPGQGLQFLFEYFSETQRNKGNFPGRFSGRQFSNSRSEMNVSTLELGDSALYLCASSLEDATEAFFGQGTRLTVV.